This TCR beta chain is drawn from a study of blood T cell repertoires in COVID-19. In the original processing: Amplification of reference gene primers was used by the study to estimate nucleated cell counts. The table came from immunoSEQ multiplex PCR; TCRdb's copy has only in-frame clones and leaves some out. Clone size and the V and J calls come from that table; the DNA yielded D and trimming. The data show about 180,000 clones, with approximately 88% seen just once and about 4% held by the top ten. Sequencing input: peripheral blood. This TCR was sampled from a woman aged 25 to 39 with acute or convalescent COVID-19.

The CDR3 sequence: CAISERSLGLSYEQYF. CDR3 coding DNA: TGTGCCATCAGTGAGCGGTCTTTGGGACTCTCCTACGAGCAGTACTTC. The V and J genes are TRBV10-3 and TRBJ2-7; D is perhaps TRBD2 (6 bases). V lost 2 bases, J lost 0 bases, and 14 bases lay in between. CDR1 is ENHRY, CDR2 SYGVKD, per germline. This CDR3 is 16 amino acids long.